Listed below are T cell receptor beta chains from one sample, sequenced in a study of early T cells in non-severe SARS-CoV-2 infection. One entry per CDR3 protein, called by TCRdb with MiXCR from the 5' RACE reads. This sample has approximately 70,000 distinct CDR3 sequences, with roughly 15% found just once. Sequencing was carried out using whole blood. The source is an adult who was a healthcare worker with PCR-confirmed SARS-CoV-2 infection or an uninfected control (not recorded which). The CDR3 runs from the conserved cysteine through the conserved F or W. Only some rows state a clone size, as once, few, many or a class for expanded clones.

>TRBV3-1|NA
CASSPLGQDTDTQYF
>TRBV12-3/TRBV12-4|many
CASSAGGPDTQYF
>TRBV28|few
CASSFNGGGPGTQYF
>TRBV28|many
CASSPQTGRAGYTF
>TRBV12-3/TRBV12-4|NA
CASSRSMGLAGELFF
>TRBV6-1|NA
CASSARQANEQYF
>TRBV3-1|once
CASSQLSGGSDTQYF
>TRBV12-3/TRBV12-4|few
CASSLWQGYGYTF
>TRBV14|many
CASSQGPGLGRAEQYF
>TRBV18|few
CASSLKEGRSAEAFF
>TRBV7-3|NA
CASSRSGGAVSEQFF
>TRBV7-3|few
CASSLGGANSPLHF
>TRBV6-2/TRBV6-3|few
CASSYEGRTYTF
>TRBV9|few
CASSGGQGLREKLFF
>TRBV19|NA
CASSINRLAGVTDTQYF
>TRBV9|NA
CASSVGGGASGNTIYF
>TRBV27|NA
CASSVQADTEAFF
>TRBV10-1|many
CASSLTPGAFF
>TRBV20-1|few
CSASDRDRGRETQYF
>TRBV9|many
CASSVKQGNSPLHF
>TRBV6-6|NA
CASSRRAGASNTGELFF
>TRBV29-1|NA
CSVEDRNIQYF
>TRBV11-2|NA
CASSLRTSGVETQYF
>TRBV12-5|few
CASGLGERGPTDTQYF
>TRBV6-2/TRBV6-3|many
CASSYLSGAGELFF
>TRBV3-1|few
CASSRDSHSYNEQFF
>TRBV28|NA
CASSFGTGGSEQYF
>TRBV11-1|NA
CASSRDRVDTQYF
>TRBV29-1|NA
CSVYLTRPLSTDTQYF
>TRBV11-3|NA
CASSNRDSIHEQFF
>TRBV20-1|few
CSARPVQGYNEQFF
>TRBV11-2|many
CASSARGVAYEQYF
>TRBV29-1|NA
CSASPGEGYTF
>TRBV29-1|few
CSVASGGLDTQYF
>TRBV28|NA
CASSPVGQGGYERYF
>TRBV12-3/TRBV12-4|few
CASSRTASRSYEQYF
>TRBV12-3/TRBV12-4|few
CASRVSGGLGYTF
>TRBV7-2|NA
CASSLTSGDADTQYF
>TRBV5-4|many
CASSLRAGTNEKLFF
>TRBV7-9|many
CASSYGPPGELFF
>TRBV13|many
CASRNTGSGEAFF
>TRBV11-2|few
CASSPLVGPQETQYF
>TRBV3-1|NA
CASSQLGGGSDTQYF
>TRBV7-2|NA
CASSLAGGQMYEQYF
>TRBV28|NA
CASSGGATGELFF
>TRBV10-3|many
CAISTGTRGFYEQYF
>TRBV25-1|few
CASRRRGPSGDTQYF
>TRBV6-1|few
CASTLEGRGDPRLFF
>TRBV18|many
CASSPHRDSYEQYF
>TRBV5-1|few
CASSSTPRDRKETQYF
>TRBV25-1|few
CASGAGVTGELFF
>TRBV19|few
CASSISVSRLGYGYTF
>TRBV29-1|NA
CSGELRGYGYTF
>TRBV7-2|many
CASSWTVQETQYF
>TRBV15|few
CATGRGGTEAFF